Listed below are T cell receptor beta chains from one sample, sequenced in a study of shared clonotypes between healthy human individuals. Here immunoSEQ multiplex PCR was the method, and the copy in TCRdb shows in-frame clones only, minus some. This repertoire shows about 1.5 million clones, 95% to 97% found once; its top ten account for approximately 1.1%. Sequences were obtained from naive CD4+ T cells sorted from blood. The source of these receptors is a man in his thirties or forties in good health. The CDR3 runs from the conserved cysteine through the conserved F or W. A D gene is named only where the DNA matches it firmly. Size tells how often a clone was seen (once, few, many) or the class of an expanded clone, and some rows leave it out.

V gene: TRBV5-1
clone size: -
J gene: TRBJ1-1
D gene: TRBD1
CDR3 DNA: TGCGCCAGCAGCGTCCAGGGGGGTAATACTGAAGCTTTCTTT
CDR3 protein: CASSVQGGNTEAFF

V gene: TRBV5-1
clone size: -
J gene: TRBJ1-2
D gene: -
CDR3 DNA: TGCGCCAGCAGCTTGTTTAGGAGTGCGGAGGGGCATGGCTACACCTTC
CDR3 protein: CASSLFRSAEGHGYTF

V gene: TRBV15
clone size: -
J gene: TRBJ2-7
D gene: TRBD1
CDR3 DNA: TGTGCCACCAGTCAGCCGGGACAGGGGGTGGACGAGCAGTACTTC
CDR3 protein: CATSQPGQGVDEQYF

V gene: TRBV9
clone size: -
J gene: TRBJ1-3
D gene: -
CDR3 DNA: TGTGCCAGCAGCCCAAGGAGAGACAAGGGAAACACCATATATTTT
CDR3 protein: CASSPRRDKGNTIYF

V gene: TRBV4-1
clone size: -
J gene: TRBJ2-7
D gene: TRBD2
CDR3 DNA: TGCGCCAGCAGCCAAGGGGGGGCTAGCGGGAGTGTGGTGTTAGAAGAGCAGTACTTC
CDR3 protein: CASSQGGASGSVVLEEQYF

V gene: TRBV19
clone size: -
J gene: TRBJ2-7
D gene: TRBD1
CDR3 DNA: TGTGCCAGTAGTAGGGACAGTGGTCCTCCCTCCTACGAGCAGTACTTC
CDR3 protein: CASSRDSGPPSYEQYF

V gene: TRBV5-1
clone size: -
J gene: TRBJ2-1
D gene: -
CDR3 DNA: TGCGCCAGCAGCTTGGACCTCCGTCCCCTTTACAATGAGCAGTTCTTC
CDR3 protein: CASSLDLRPLYNEQFF

V gene: TRBV13
clone size: -
J gene: TRBJ2-7
D gene: -
CDR3 DNA: TGTGCCAGCAGCTTAGGCCCTCTTGGCAGCTCCTACGAGCAGTACTTC
CDR3 protein: CASSLGPLGSSYEQYF

V gene: TRBV2
clone size: -
J gene: TRBJ1-4
D gene: -
CDR3 DNA: TGTGCCAGCCTAAGAACCCCCAGGGTTGGGGAAAAACTGTTTTTT
CDR3 protein: CASLRTPRVGEKLFF

V gene: TRBV28
clone size: -
J gene: TRBJ1-5
D gene: TRBD1
CDR3 DNA: TGTGCCAGCAGTCCTCCCATGGGACAGGGGTATCAGCCCCAGCATTTT
CDR3 protein: CASSPPMGQGYQPQHF

V gene: TRBV18
clone size: -
J gene: TRBJ2-1
D gene: TRBD2
CDR3 DNA: TGTGCCAGCTCTCCGGAGGGACTAGCGCTCCGGAATGAGCAGTTCTTC
CDR3 protein: CASSPEGLALRNEQFF

V gene: TRBV28
clone size: once
J gene: TRBJ2-7
D gene: -
CDR3 DNA: TGTGCCAGTCTTTCCCGGGGGAGGGGGCGCCTATACGAGCAGTACTTC
CDR3 protein: CASLSRGRGRLYEQYF

V gene: TRBV11-2
clone size: -
J gene: TRBJ2-1
D gene: -
CDR3 DNA: TGTGCCAGCAGCTTAGTAGGTGGCCCCTACAATGAGCAGTTCTTC
CDR3 protein: CASSLVGGPYNEQFF

V gene: TRBV7-8
clone size: -
J gene: TRBJ2-6
D gene: TRBD1
CDR3 DNA: TGTGCCAGCAGCGCCAGACAGGGCCGCTCTGGGGCCAACGTCCTGACTTTC
CDR3 protein: CASSARQGRSGANVLTF

V gene: TRBV6-1
clone size: -
J gene: TRBJ2-1
D gene: -
CDR3 DNA: TGTGCCAGCGTACTACGGACACTCTCCTACAATGAGCAGTTCTTC
CDR3 protein: CASVLRTLSYNEQFF

V gene: TRBV2
clone size: once
J gene: TRBJ2-1
D gene: -
CDR3 DNA: TGTGCCAGCAGTCCCCGCGTCTACAATGAGCAGTTCTTC
CDR3 protein: CASSPRVYNEQFF

V gene: TRBV5-1
clone size: -
J gene: TRBJ2-3
D gene: TRBD1
CDR3 DNA: TGCGCCAGCAGCTTGCAGGGGGAAACAGATACGCAGTATTTT
CDR3 protein: CASSLQGETDTQYF

V gene: TRBV2
clone size: -
J gene: TRBJ2-2
D gene: -
CDR3 DNA: TGTGCCAGCAGATACAGGGAAACCGGGGAGCTGTTTTTT
CDR3 protein: CASRYRETGELFF

V gene: TRBV28
clone size: -
J gene: TRBJ2-7
D gene: TRBD1
CDR3 DNA: TGTGCCAGTTCGAGATGGGACAGGGGGAACGAGCAGTACTTC
CDR3 protein: CASSRWDRGNEQYF

V gene: TRBV27
clone size: -
J gene: TRBJ2-7
D gene: -
CDR3 DNA: TGTGCCAGCAGTTTCTCAGGGAGGGAGCAGTACTTC
CDR3 protein: CASSFSGREQYF

V gene: TRBV4-3
clone size: -
J gene: TRBJ2-7
D gene: TRBD1
CDR3 DNA: TGCGCCAGCAGCCAAGATGGTGACAGGGTCGCCTACGAGCAGTACTTC
CDR3 protein: CASSQDGDRVAYEQYF

V gene: TRBV5-4
clone size: -
J gene: TRBJ2-7
D gene: -
CDR3 DNA: TGTGCCAGCAGCTTGGAGGGACAAATCTCTATGGGGGAGCAGTACTTC
CDR3 protein: CASSLEGQISMGEQYF

V gene: TRBV6-1
clone size: -
J gene: TRBJ2-5
D gene: -
CDR3 DNA: TGTGCCAGCAGTGAATATCTCCTGGAGACCCAGTACTTC
CDR3 protein: CASSEYLLETQYF

V gene: TRBV28
clone size: -
J gene: TRBJ2-7
D gene: TRBD2
CDR3 DNA: TGTGCCAGCAGAGCGGGGAGTAATCTCTACGAGCAGTACTTC
CDR3 protein: CASRAGSNLYEQYF

V gene: TRBV7-3
clone size: -
J gene: TRBJ2-1
D gene: -
CDR3 DNA: TGTGCCAGCAGCTTACAGGCAGTGGGGGCTCTAAACAATGAGCAGTTCTTC
CDR3 protein: CASSLQAVGALNNEQFF

V gene: TRBV12-5
clone size: -
J gene: TRBJ2-1
D gene: -
CDR3 DNA: TGTGCTAGTGGTTTAACCCCGGTGAAGCACAATGAGCAGTTCTTC
CDR3 protein: CASGLTPVKHNEQFF

V gene: TRBV25-1
clone size: -
J gene: TRBJ1-5
D gene: -
CDR3 DNA: TGTGCCAGCAGTGAATTTAGGGTTAATCAGCCCCAGCATTTT
CDR3 protein: CASSEFRVNQPQHF

V gene: TRBV15
clone size: -
J gene: TRBJ1-1
D gene: TRBD1
CDR3 DNA: TGTGCCACCAGCAGGACAGGGGCGATCGAGGGTAACACTGAAGCTTTCTTT
CDR3 protein: CATSRTGAIEGNTEAFF

V gene: TRBV10-3
clone size: -
J gene: TRBJ2-7
D gene: -
CDR3 DNA: TGTGCCATCAGGGAAGCGGCCTACGAGCAGTACTTC
CDR3 protein: CAIREAAYEQYF

V gene: TRBV6-1
clone size: -
J gene: TRBJ1-1
D gene: -
CDR3 DNA: TGTGCCAGCAGCTTAACAGCCGCAGGAGCTTTCTTT
CDR3 protein: CASSLTAAGAFF

V gene: TRBV27
clone size: -
J gene: TRBJ1-1
D gene: -
CDR3 DNA: TGTGCCAGCAGACAGCTAAACACTGAAGCTTTCTTT
CDR3 protein: CASRQLNTEAFF

V gene: TRBV2
clone size: -
J gene: TRBJ1-4
D gene: -
CDR3 DNA: TGTGCCAGCAGTGAGGACTGGGTTGAAAAACTGTTTTTT
CDR3 protein: CASSEDWVEKLFF

V gene: TRBV7-2
clone size: -
J gene: TRBJ1-4
D gene: -
CDR3 DNA: TGTGCCAGCACCTCCATGGCTGGCTGGGCGAATGAAAAACTGTTTTTT
CDR3 protein: CASTSMAGWANEKLFF

V gene: TRBV4-1
clone size: -
J gene: TRBJ1-1
D gene: -
CDR3 DNA: TGCGCCAGCAGCCAAGAGAGGGCAGGGAGCACTGAAGCTTTCTTT
CDR3 protein: CASSQERAGSTEAFF

V gene: TRBV11-3
clone size: -
J gene: TRBJ2-2
D gene: TRBD2
CDR3 DNA: TGTGCCAGCAGCTTGTCTCTAGCGGGAGTCACCGGGGAGCTGTTTTTT
CDR3 protein: CASSLSLAGVTGELFF

V gene: TRBV30
clone size: -
J gene: TRBJ2-7
D gene: -
CDR3 DNA: TGTGCCTGGAGTGTACGAGGGGGGACGGGCGAGCAGTACTTC
CDR3 protein: CAWSVRGGTGEQYF

V gene: TRBV10-3
clone size: -
J gene: TRBJ2-3
D gene: -
CDR3 DNA: TGTGCCATCAGCTGGGCGGGAACAGATACGCAGTATTTT
CDR3 protein: CAISWAGTDTQYF

V gene: TRBV18
clone size: -
J gene: TRBJ2-2
D gene: -
CDR3 DNA: TGTGCCAGCTCACCACCGTCCAGGTGGAACACCGGGGAGCTGTTTTTT
CDR3 protein: CASSPPSRWNTGELFF

V gene: TRBV6-1
clone size: -
J gene: TRBJ2-3
D gene: -
CDR3 DNA: TGTGCCAGCAGTGAATTGTGGACTACCGGCACAGATACGCAGTATTTT
CDR3 protein: CASSELWTTGTDTQYF

V gene: TRBV29-1
clone size: -
J gene: TRBJ1-1
D gene: TRBD1
CDR3 DNA: TGCAGCGCTCAGGGGCGTGGGGCAGGGGGGACTGAAGCTTTCTTT
CDR3 protein: CSAQGRGAGGTEAFF

V gene: TRBV10-3
clone size: -
J gene: TRBJ2-1
D gene: TRBD1
CDR3 DNA: TGTGCCATCAGTGATCTGGGACAGGGCTACAATGAGCAGTTCTTC
CDR3 protein: CAISDLGQGYNEQFF

V gene: TRBV5-1
clone size: -
J gene: TRBJ1-4
D gene: -
CDR3 DNA: TGCGCCAGCAGACCATTGGGGGTGATCGACTTAAATGAAAAACTGTTTTTT
CDR3 protein: CASRPLGVIDLNEKLFF

V gene: TRBV11-3
clone size: -
J gene: TRBJ2-1
D gene: TRBD2
CDR3 DNA: TGTGCCAGCAGCTTAGACGGCGGGAGCGCGCATGAGCAGTTCTTC
CDR3 protein: CASSLDGGSAHEQFF

V gene: TRBV9
clone size: -
J gene: TRBJ2-3
D gene: -
CDR3 DNA: TGTGCCAGCAGCCTCCACCCAGGTACGCAGTATTTT
CDR3 protein: CASSLHPGTQYF

V gene: TRBV28
clone size: -
J gene: TRBJ2-4
D gene: -
CDR3 DNA: TGTGCCAGCACCTCGGTAGACAAAAACATTCAGTACTTC
CDR3 protein: CASTSVDKNIQYF

V gene: TRBV7-3
clone size: -
J gene: TRBJ1-2
D gene: -
CDR3 DNA: TGTGCCAGCAGCTTAAAGGCAAACTATGGCTACACCTTC
CDR3 protein: CASSLKANYGYTF

V gene: TRBV6-5
clone size: -
J gene: TRBJ2-5
D gene: -
CDR3 DNA: TGTGCCAGCAGTTACTCGGGCAGGGGACAAGAGACCCAGTACTTC
CDR3 protein: CASSYSGRGQETQYF

V gene: TRBV5-1
clone size: -
J gene: TRBJ2-1
D gene: -
CDR3 DNA: TGCGCCAGCTCTGGGGTACATGAGCAGTTCTTC
CDR3 protein: CASSGVHEQFF

V gene: TRBV14
clone size: -
J gene: TRBJ2-7
D gene: TRBD1
CDR3 DNA: TGTGCCAGCAGCCAATCGGGACAGGGTGCCTACGAGCAGTACTTC
CDR3 protein: CASSQSGQGAYEQYF

V gene: TRBV10-2
clone size: -
J gene: TRBJ2-7
D gene: TRBD1
CDR3 DNA: TGCGCCAGCCAACCTCCCGGGACAGGGGGCTACGAGCAGTACTTC
CDR3 protein: CASQPPGTGGYEQYF

V gene: TRBV9
clone size: -
J gene: TRBJ1-4
D gene: TRBD1
CDR3 DNA: TGTGCCAGCAGCGTAGCAGGGGGTCTGGTTAATGAAAAACTGTTTTTT
CDR3 protein: CASSVAGGLVNEKLFF

V gene: TRBV10-1
clone size: -
J gene: TRBJ1-1
D gene: -
CDR3 DNA: TGCGCCAGCAGTGAGTCGTTTTGGAATGAAGCTTTCTTT
CDR3 protein: CASSESFWNEAFF

V gene: TRBV6-6
clone size: -
J gene: TRBJ2-7
D gene: TRBD1
CDR3 DNA: TGTGCCAGCAGTTACCCGGGACAGCCCTACGAGCAGTACTTC
CDR3 protein: CASSYPGQPYEQYF

V gene: TRBV20-1
clone size: -
J gene: TRBJ2-7
D gene: -
CDR3 DNA: TGCAGTGCTTTAGTTGTTGCAGAGCAGTACTTC
CDR3 protein: CSALVVAEQYF